The 18 T cell receptor beta chains below were found in one sample sequenced in a study of response to subunit inactivated influenza vaccine. TCRdb passed the RT-PCR reads through MiXCR, listing each CDR3 protein once. The sample records hundreds of thousands of distinct CDR3 sequences, 15% to 17% being singletons. The source was PBMCs from blood, collected 11 to 12 days after vaccination. These TCRs come from a man aged 45-65 years who received an inactivated influenza vaccine.

This clonotype was picked up one time. J is TRBJ2-1 and V is TRBV29-1; 9 bases fit TRBD1. The CDR3 covers 14 residues. Germline V gene sequence: CDR1 SQVTM, CDR2 ANQGSEA. V dropped 5 bases and J dropped 5; count of bases not matched to a gene: 7. The CDR3 bases are TGCAGCGTTCCAGTAGGGACAGGGAACAATGAGCAGTTCTTC. It specifies CSVPVGTGNNEQFF.

This clonotype has a handful of counts. This sequence joins TRBV5-1 and TRBJ1-2; D is ambiguous. Trimming took off 2 bases at V and 5 bases at J, with 7 bases between the two ends. Germline loops: CDR1 SGHRS, CDR2 YFSETQ. CDR3 length: 12 residues. The CDR3 DNA sequence: TGCGCCAGCAGCTTTGACATATATGGCTACACCTTC. Protein: CASSFDIYGYTF. Combining the CDR3 with reference TRBV5-1 and TRBJ1-2 gives the whole variable domain KAGVTQTPRYLIKTRGQQVTLSCSPISGHRSVSWYQQTPGQGLQFLFEYFSETQRNKGNFPGRFSGRQFSNSRSEMNVSTLELGDSALYLCASSFDIYGYTFGSGTRLTVV.

This clonotype was seen at least ten times. This CDR3 reads CSGIPYSVPGNEQFF. CDR3 nucleotides: TGCAGTGGAATACCCTATAGCGTCCCGGGCAATGAGCAGTTCTTC. The V gene is TRBV20-1, the J gene TRBJ2-1, with a possible D match to TRBD2 (5 bases). CDR1 and CDR2 from the germline V gene are DFQATT and SNEGSKA (reference sequence). Trimming took 7 bases from V and 6 from J, leaving 22 bases between them. This CDR3 contains 15 residues.

This clonotype showed up many times. The genes are TRBV7-9 and TRBJ2-5, with 8 bases identical to TRBD1. The CDR3 consists of 14 residues. V lost 5 bases to trimming and J lost 3 bases; unmatched junction nucleotides: 5. The germline V gene has CDR1 SEHNR and CDR2 FQNEAQ (reference sequence). CDR3 sequence reads: CASSTSTGEETQYF. The DNA for the CDR3 is TGTGCCAGCAGCACCTCGACAGGGGAAGAGACCCAGTACTTC. Complete variable domain (other parts from reference TRBV7-9 and TRBJ2-5): DTGVSQNPRHKITKRGQNVTFRCDPISEHNRLYWYRQTLGQGPEFLTYFQNEAQLEKSRLLSDRFSAERPKGSFSTLEIQRTEQGDSAMYLCASSTSTGEETQYFGPGTRLLVL.

This clonotype was seen more than once but under ten times. The chain joins TRBV12-3 or TRBV12-4 to TRBJ2-1, with 9 bases lining up with TRBD2. There are 14 residues in the CDR3. The ends lost 5 bases at V and 7 bases at J; junction bases unmatched: 6. CDR3 bases: TGTGCCAGCAGTATTAGCGGGAGCAAGAATGAGCAGTTCTTC. The encoded protein is CASSISGSKNEQFF.

V gene TRBV19 combines with J gene TRBJ2-1; the D is unclear. Trimming removed 6 bases at V and 7 bases at J, with 13 bases between. The CDR3 has 13 residues. The germline V gene encodes CDR1 LNHDA and CDR2 SQIVND (reference sequence). CDR3: CASSSPPTNEQFF. The CDR3 nucleotides are TGTGCCAGTAGCTCACCCCCGACGAATGAGCAGTTCTTC.

This clonotype showed up many times. This chain links TRBV12-3 or TRBV12-4 with TRBJ2-3, with 12 bases identical to TRBD2. The junction had 3 bases not matched to a gene; V was cut back by 5 bases and J by 0 bases. This CDR3 is built from 16 residues. DNA for the CDR3: TGTGCCAGCAGTCCCCTAGCGGGGGGGAGCACAGATACGCAGTATTTT. Translating gives CASSPLAGGSTDTQYF.

This clonotype was counted between two and nine times. V is TRBV20-1 and J is TRBJ2-7; TRBD1 might be the D (6 bases). There are 12 residues in the CDR3. From germline, CDR1 is DFQATT and CDR2 SNEGSKA (reference sequence). With 5 bases removed from V and 4 bases from J, the gap between germline ends came to 12 bases. The CDR3 region is CSAAPGQYEQYF. DNA for the CDR3: TGCAGTGCTGCCCCCGGACAGTACGAGCAGTACTTC.

The chain employs TRBV10-3 and TRBJ2-7; TRBD1 matches 8 bases. CDR1 is ENHRY and CDR2 is SYGVKD in the germline V gene. The V segment lost 6 bases and the J segment 2 bases; nucleotides outside the gene matches: 0. The CDR3 contains 12 residues. Here the CDR3 DNA reads TGTGCCATCAGACAGGGGGCCTACGAGCAGTACTTC. Amino acids: CAIRQGAYEQYF.

This chain joins TRBV20-1 and TRBJ2-1; 12 nucleotides match TRBD2. CDR1 DFQATT and CDR2 SNEGSKA come from the germline V gene (reference sequence). The CDR3 totals 16 residues. After removal of 6 bases from V and 9 bases from J, the junction contained 15 bases not matched to a gene. Here the CDR3 reads CSAWLSTSGRYGEQFF. CDR3 sequence (DNA): TGCAGTGCGTGGCTGTCCACTAGCGGGAGGTATGGTGAGCAGTTCTTC.

Only a few counts were recorded for this clonotype. The chain carries TRBV5-1 and TRBJ2-2, with 10 bases that match TRBD1. From germline, CDR1 is SGHRS and CDR2 YFSETQ. This CDR3 spans 16 amino acids. With V trimmed by 1 base and J by 5 bases, 5 bases remained unmatched. CDR3 loop: CASSLFLDRGTGELFF. In DNA, the CDR3 is TGCGCCAGCAGCTTGTTTCTGGACAGGGGGACCGGGGAGCTGTTTTTT.

The chain joins TRBV20-1 to TRBJ1-3; D remains ambiguous. The CDR3 covers 14 residues. The germline V gene encodes CDR1 DFQATT and CDR2 SNEGSKA (reference sequence). V was shortened by 3 bases and J by 0 bases, with 9 bases between the two germline ends. The CDR3, as DNA: TGCAGTGCTAGTACAGACCTCTCTGGAAACACCATATATTTT. This sequence encodes CSASTDLSGNTIYF.

This clonotype has a handful of counts. The CDR3 sequence is CASSVSRGQETQYF. CDR3 nucleotides: TGTGCCAGCAGCGTTTCCAGGGGGCAGGAGACCCAGTACTTC. The rearrangement links TRBV9 to TRBJ2-5; the match to TRBD1 covers 8 bases. CDR3 length equals 14 residues. The ends lost 2 bases at V and 5 bases at J; junction bases unmatched: 5. Germline V gene lookup returns CDR1 SGDLS and CDR2 YYNGEE.

There are many counts of this clonotype. The V and J genes are TRBV5-1 and TRBJ2-5; perhaps TRBD2 as D (5 bases). CDR3 length: 13 residues. With 4 bases removed from V and 5 bases from J, the gap between germline ends came to 12 bases. Germline lookup yields CDR1 SGHRS and CDR2 YFSETQ. CDR3 nucleotides: TGCGCCAGCAGCCCGTCGGGATCGGAGACCCAGTACTTC. Amino acid sequence: CASSPSGSETQYF.

This clonotype was detected a few times. The chain is built from TRBV6-1 and TRBJ1-1; 8 nucleotides agree with TRBD1. This CDR3 contains 15 residues. V lost 5 bases to trimming and J lost 1 base; unmatched junction nucleotides: 6. Germline lookup yields CDR1 MNHNS and CDR2 SASEGT. Written as DNA, the CDR3 is TGTGCCAGCAGTCTAAGGACAGGGAGGAACACTGAAGCTTTCTTT. As protein: CASSLRTGRNTEAFF.

To note about this clonotype: This may arise from a read error, as a much more abundant clone is one base away. The rearrangement uses TRBV7-8 and TRBJ2-1, with D tentatively TRBD1 or TRBD2 (5 bases each). The CDR3 covers 14 residues. In germline, CDR1 is SGHVS, CDR2 FQNEAQ. The V gene lost 0 bases and the J gene lost 8 bases, with 11 bases spanning the gap. The CDR3 nucleotides read TGTGCCAGCAGCTTAGCTAAGAGGGGACATGAGCAGTTCTTC. Its translation: CASSLAKRGHEQFF.

In its sample, this clonotype was seen many times. The rearrangement joins TRBV28 to TRBJ2-5, with D unclear. The germline V and J ends were trimmed by 5 bases and 7 bases, with 14 bases remaining between them. The germline V gene has CDR1 MDHEN and CDR2 SYDVKM. The CDR3 totals 13 residues. The chain's CDR3 is CASSPVGMGTQYF. The CDR3 DNA sequence: TGTGCCAGCAGTCCCGTAGGGATGGGGACCCAGTACTTC.

The chain employs TRBV3-1 and TRBJ2-5; tentative D call: TRBD2 (5 bases). This CDR3 has 15 residues. V dropped 1 base and J dropped 7 bases, with 16 bases sitting between them. Germline V CDR1 and CDR2: LGHDT, YNNKEL (reference sequence). The CDR3 sequence: CASSQGFRELRTQYF. CDR3 nucleotide sequence: TGTGCCAGCAGCCAAGGTTTTAGGGAGCTCAGGACCCAGTACTTC.